Following are 30 T cell receptor beta chains from one sample sequenced in a study of OX40 agonist ivuxolimab in advanced cancers. Libraries were prepared by immunoSEQ multiplex PCR; TCRdb keeps only in-frame clonotypes and omits some of them. The sample carries about 77,000 clones, about 90% recorded once. The sample was CD4+ or CD8+ T cells sorted from blood, taken in a trial of the OX40 agonist ivuxolimab. Every receptor here comes from an adult with an advanced solid tumor such as melanoma, head and neck, liver or kidney cancer.

The V and J genes are TRBV5-1 and TRBJ1-1; 7 nucleotides align to TRBD1. The CDR3 totals 14 residues. With 4 bases clipped from V and 2 bases from J, the junction kept 5 bases outside the gene matches. The germline gives CDR1 SGHRS, CDR2 YFSETQ. This chain's CDR3 is CASSLGTANTEAFF. For the CDR3, the DNA is TGCGCCAGCAGCCTTGGGACAGCCAACACTGAAGCTTTCTTT.

The CDR3 bases are TGTGCCAGCGGGGGACAACGGAGGGGAGACACCATATATTTT. Amino acids: CASGGQRRGDTIYF. V and J are TRBV7-6 and TRBJ1-3; the D gene is possibly TRBD1 (6 bases). The CDR3 length is 14 residues. The germline CDR1 and CDR2 sequences are SGHVS and FNYEAQ. Trimming stripped 8 bases from V and 8 bases from J, with 19 bases between.

The chain links TRBV5-1 to TRBJ1-2; 9 positions match TRBD1. The germline V gene encodes CDR1 SGHRS and CDR2 YFSETQ. There are 16 residues in the CDR3. V dropped 0 bases and J dropped 4; count of bases not matched to a gene: 7. This CDR3 is CASSLGNRGLPYGYTF. The CDR3 DNA reads as TGCGCCAGCAGCTTGGGGAACAGGGGGCTCCCCTATGGCTACACCTTC.

The chain recombines TRBV5-1 with TRBJ2-5, with a weak D call TRBD2 (6 bases). CDR1 and CDR2 from the germline V gene are SGHRS and YFSETQ. V shed 0 bases and J shed 9 bases, with 15 bases lying between them. The CDR3 contains 14 residues. DNA for the CDR3: TGCGCCAGCAGCTTGGACGGGGCGGAGGGCCCCCAGTACTTC. Its translation is CASSLDGAEGPQYF.

The V and J genes are TRBV6-5 and TRBJ1-5; D is perhaps TRBD1 (6 bases). V lost 6 bases to trimming and J lost 2 bases, with 14 bases between them. The CDR3 has 15 residues. Germline CDR1 MNHEY, CDR2 SVGAGI. The CDR3, as DNA: TGTGCCAGCAGCGCAGGGGTTCTGGGCAATCAGCCCCAGCATTTT. This codes for CASSAGVLGNQPQHF.

V gene TRBV5-1 combines with J gene TRBJ2-5, with unresolved D. The CDR3 is 13 residues long. Trimming removed 4 bases from V and 1 base from J, with 8 bases in between. Per germline, CDR1 SGHRS and CDR2 YFSETQ. The CDR3 DNA sequence: TGCGCCAGCAGCCCCCAAATCCAAGAGACCCAGTACTTC. It translates to CASSPQIQETQYF.

The rearrangement links TRBV6-5 to TRBJ1-6, with a weak D call TRBD1 (5 bases). Per germline, CDR1 MNHEY and CDR2 SVGAGI. The CDR3 totals 14 residues. V lost 2 bases and J lost 9, with 11 bases in between. Here the CDR3 reads CASSYGGNRSPLHF. The CDR3 bases are TGTGCCAGCAGTTACGGGGGAAACCGTTCACCCCTCCACTTT.

V and J are TRBV23-1 and TRBJ2-3; D might be TRBD1 or TRBD2, each matching 5 bases. TRBV23-1 is an ORF; its function is uncertain. The CDR3 consists of 16 residues. Trimming took 0 bases from V and 2 from J, leaving 12 bases between them. The CDR3 sequence is CASSQSEGRNTDTQYF. In nucleotides, the CDR3 is TGCGCCAGCAGTCAATCCGAGGGGCGCAACACAGATACGCAGTATTTT.

The chain uses TRBV10-3 and TRBJ2-5; D unresolved. This CDR3 spans 13 amino acids. The V and J ends lost 4 bases and 1 base respectively, with 7 bases between them. Germline CDR1 reads ENHRY; CDR2 reads SYGVKD. CDR3 loop: CAISGDFQETQYF. The CDR3 DNA is TGTGCCATCAGTGGGGATTTCCAAGAGACCCAGTACTTC.

V and J are TRBV5-5 and TRBJ1-5; tentative D call: TRBD1 (5 bases). The V end lost 3 bases, the J end lost 5 bases, and 12 bases lay between the germline ends. CDR3 length equals 14 residues. Germline CDR1 and CDR2: SGHKS and YYEKEE (reference sequence). CDR3 nucleotides: TGTGCCAGCAGCTCTTTTGGGGGGGATCAGCCCCAGCATTTT. Protein: CASSSFGGDQPQHF.

The rearrangement joins TRBV2 to TRBJ1-6; unclear D gene. Per germline, CDR1 SNHLY and CDR2 FYNNEI. V gave up 8 bases and J gave up 2 bases, with 10 bases separating them. The CDR3 sequence is 14 residues long. The chain's CDR3 is CASWYDTYNSPLHF. The CDR3 coding sequence is TGTGCCAGCTGGTATGATACCTATAATTCACCCCTCCACTTT.

The V gene is TRBV6-1, the J gene TRBJ2-1; D is possibly TRBD2 (7 bases). V gave up 3 bases and J gave up 3 bases, with 15 bases separating them. The CDR3 length is 16 residues. CDR1 and CDR2 from the germline V gene are MNHNS and SASEGT. CDR3: CASSERTGRGYNEQFF. CDR3 coding DNA: TGTGCCAGCAGTGAGAGAACAGGGAGGGGCTACAATGAGCAGTTCTTC.

V gene TRBV5-1 combines with J gene TRBJ1-2; D gene unclear. Trimming removed 0 bases at V and 4 bases at J, with 10 bases between. The CDR3 spans 14 residues. Germline-derived CDR1 and CDR2 are SGHRS and YFSETQ. Here the CDR3 reads CASSLGQVRYGYTF. The CDR3 DNA reads as TGCGCCAGCAGCTTGGGCCAGGTTCGCTATGGCTACACCTTC.

This chain joins TRBV14 and TRBJ1-6; D uncertain. CDR1 and CDR2 (germline): SGHDN, FVKESK. Trimming took 0 bases from V and 8 from J, leaving 8 bases between them. This CDR3 has 14 residues. The CDR3 DNA is TGTGCCAGCAGCCAAGATCAGAGGTATTCACCCCTCCACTTT. It is translated as CASSQDQRYSPLHF. Full variable domain (rest looked up from reference TRBV14 and TRBJ1-6): EAGVTQFPSHSVIEKGQTVTLRCDPISGHDNLYWYRRVMGKEIKFLLHFVKESKQDESGMPNNRFLAERTGGTYSTLKVQPAELEDSGVYFCASSQDQRYSPLHFGNGTRLTVT.

The chain is built from TRBV15 and TRBJ1-1; a possible D gene is TRBD1 (6 bases). The germline gives CDR1 LNHNV, CDR2 YYDKDF (reference sequence). The CDR3 is 11 residues long. V lost 5 bases and J 7 bases, leaving 8 bases between the germline ends. CDR3 nucleotide sequence: TGTGCCACCAGCGGACAGCTTGAAGCTTTCTTT. This codes for CATSGQLEAFF.

The rearrangement uses TRBV4-1 and TRBJ2-1, with TRBD1 matching over 8 bases. Trimming removed 1 base from V and 7 bases from J; junction bases left unmatched: 12. The CDR3 consists of 17 residues. Per the germline V gene, CDR1 is MGHRA and CDR2 is YSYEKL. CDR3 coding DNA: TGCGCCAGCAGCCAAGGTCGTCAGGGGGCGTTTAGGAATGAGCAGTTCTTC. It is translated as CASSQGRQGAFRNEQFF.

The sample holds a few counts of this clone. The chain combines TRBV18 with TRBJ2-7; a possible D gene is TRBD1 (6 bases). CDR1 is KGHSH and CDR2 is LQKENI in the germline V gene. The CDR3 extends over 14 amino acids. Trimming took 3 bases from V and 5 from J, leaving 14 bases between them. CDR3 amino acids: CASSPAIGQNEQYF. CDR3 bases: TGTGCCAGCTCACCCGCGATAGGACAGAACGAGCAGTACTTC. Based on the CDR3 plus reference TRBV18 and TRBJ2-7, the full variable domain is NAGVMQNPRHLVRRRGQEARLRCSPMKGHSHVYWYRQLPEEGLKFMVYLQKENIIDESGMPKERFSAEFPKEGPSILRIQQVVRGDSAAYFCASSPAIGQNEQYFGPGTRLTVT.

The V gene is TRBV7-9, the J gene TRBJ1-2; possibly TRBD1 for D (5 bases). Per germline, CDR1 SEHNR and CDR2 FQNEAQ (reference sequence). Trimming shortened V by 1 base and J by 3 bases, and 12 bases separated the two germline ends. The CDR3 contains 15 residues. The CDR3 loop is CASSLGDQRDYGYTF. The CDR3, as DNA: TGTGCCAGCAGCTTAGGGGACCAGCGGGACTATGGCTACACCTTC. The full variable domain, in which reference TRBV7-9 and TRBJ1-2 provide the parts outside the CDR3, is DTGVSQNPRHKITKRGQNVTFRCDPISEHNRLYWYRQTLGQGPEFLTYFQNEAQLEKSRLLSDRFSAERPKGSFSTLEIQRTEQGDSAMYLCASSLGDQRDYGYTFGSGTRLTVV.

This chain connects TRBV30 to TRBJ1-6, with D tentatively TRBD1 (6 bases). Germline CDR1 is GTSNPN and CDR2 is SVGIG (reference sequence). Trimming cost V 4 bases and J 5 bases, with 12 bases left between them. This CDR3 comprises 14 residues. The CDR3 DNA is TGTGCCTGGACAGGGACACTAAATAATTCACCCCTCCACTTT. It is translated as CAWTGTLNNSPLHF.

This chain connects TRBV18 to TRBJ2-3, with TRBD2 matching 8 bases. V trimming: 0 bases; J trimming: 4 bases; junction bases outside the gene matches: 3. Germline-derived CDR1 and CDR2 are KGHSH and LQKENI. The CDR3 is 15 amino acids. CDR3 in DNA: TGTGCCAGCTCACCACCTACTAGCGGCGCAGATACGCAGTATTTT. This encodes CASSPPTSGADTQYF. The full variable domain, its missing parts supplied by reference TRBV18 and TRBJ2-3, is NAGVMQNPRHLVRRRGQEARLRCSPMKGHSHVYWYRQLPEEGLKFMVYLQKENIIDESGMPKERFSAEFPKEGPSILRIQQVVRGDSAAYFCASSPPTSGADTQYFGPGTRLTVL.

Regarding this clone: An end of the junction does not agree with germline; a read error may underlie this. The chain links TRBV13 to TRBJ2-7; tentatively, D is TRBD1 (5 bases). The germline CDR1 and CDR2 sequences are PRHDT and FYEKMQ (reference sequence). CDR3 size: 11 residues. The CDR3, as DNA: TGTGCCAGCAGCTTACAAGACAGTTTGATCTTC. Encoded protein: CASSLQDSLIF.

The chain couples TRBV27 to TRBJ2-7; perhaps TRBD1 as D (6 bases). Germline-derived CDR1 and CDR2 are MNHEY and SMNVEV (reference sequence). V shed 6 bases and J shed 3 bases, with 18 bases lying between them. The CDR3 totals 15 residues. The CDR3 nucleotides read TGTGCCAGCAGCCACGGACAGATGTTGGTCTACGAGCAGTACTTC. It translates to CASSHGQMLVYEQYF.

This chain joins TRBV4-2 and TRBJ1-4; no clear D. Germline assignment: CDR1 LGHNA and CDR2 YNFKEQ. Between the trimmed V and J ends, which lost 3 bases and 8 bases, there was a span of 22 bases. CDR3 length equals 17 residues. Here the CDR3 reads CASSHSGLAEGNEKLFF. Written as DNA, the CDR3 is TGTGCCAGCAGCCACAGTGGGCTTGCAGAAGGAAACGAAAAACTGTTTTTT.

This clone appeared a single time. This chain joins TRBV7-2 and TRBJ1-4; D unresolved. This CDR3 is 14 amino acids long. Per the germline V gene, CDR1 is SGHTA and CDR2 is FQGNSA. Trimming cost V 1 base and J 7 bases, with 10 bases left between them. The CDR3 DNA sequence: TGTGCCAGCAGCTTAGGCGCTTATAGTGAAAAACTGTTTTTT. This gives the protein CASSLGAYSEKLFF.

This chain links TRBV6-1 with TRBJ1-1; 8 bases are a match to TRBD1. This CDR3 is 15 amino acids long. CDR1 MNHNS and CDR2 SASEGT come from the germline V gene. V shed 7 bases, J shed 0 bases, and the junction held 7 bases outside the gene matches. The CDR3 sequence is CASTYAGGMNTEAFF. CDR3 sequence (DNA): TGTGCCAGCACCTATGCAGGGGGCATGAACACTGAAGCTTTCTTT.

A single count supports this clone. J is TRBJ2-7 and V is TRBV2; weak D call: TRBD1 (7 bases). Trimming pared 3 bases from V and 2 bases from J, leaving 26 bases between. The CDR3 is 19 amino acids. Germline loops: CDR1 SNHLY, CDR2 FYNNEI. The CDR3 region has the DNA TGTGCCAGCAGTGATTTCGTGTGGGGGACTGAGGGGGCAGCCTACGAGCAGTACTTC. The encoded protein is CASSDFVWGTEGAAYEQYF.

The V call is TRBV11-2, the J call TRBJ2-2; possibly TRBD2 for D (6 bases). The ends were cut back, 0 bases at V and 4 bases at J, with 12 bases in the middle. The CDR3 runs 16 residues. Germline V CDR1 and CDR2: SGHAT, FQNNGV. CDR3: CASSLEGGVPTGELFF. The DNA of the CDR3 is TGTGCCAGCAGCTTAGAAGGCGGGGTCCCCACCGGGGAGCTGTTTTTT.

This clone has only a few counts. This chain connects TRBV5-1 to TRBJ2-6, with 7 bases aligning to TRBD2. Germline CDR1 is SGHRS and CDR2 is YFSETQ. V was clipped by 3 bases and J by 2 bases; unmatched bases: 8. The CDR3 is 17 amino acids. The CDR3 region is CASSSSGRVAGANVLTF. In nucleotides, the CDR3 is TGCGCCAGCAGCTCGTCAGGGAGGGTAGCTGGGGCCAACGTCCTGACTTTC.

The chain is built from TRBV7-6 and TRBJ2-7; 8 positions match TRBD1. Losses at the gene ends were 2 bases for V and 6 bases for J; bases not matched to a gene: 3. CDR3 length equals 13 residues. Germline CDR1 is SGHVS and CDR2 is FNYEAQ. The CDR3 here is CASSLLGTGEQYF. The CDR3 coding sequence is TGTGCCAGCAGCTTACTAGGGACAGGCGAGCAGTACTTC.

This chain uses TRBV19 with TRBJ1-2, with D hard to call. The CDR3 totals 14 residues. Trimming cost V 2 bases and J 5 bases, with 12 bases left between them. Germline V gene lookup returns CDR1 LNHDA and CDR2 SQIVND (reference sequence). CDR3 amino acids: CASSIREWTYGYTF. The CDR3 DNA follows: TGTGCCAGTAGTATACGGGAATGGACGTATGGCTACACCTTC.